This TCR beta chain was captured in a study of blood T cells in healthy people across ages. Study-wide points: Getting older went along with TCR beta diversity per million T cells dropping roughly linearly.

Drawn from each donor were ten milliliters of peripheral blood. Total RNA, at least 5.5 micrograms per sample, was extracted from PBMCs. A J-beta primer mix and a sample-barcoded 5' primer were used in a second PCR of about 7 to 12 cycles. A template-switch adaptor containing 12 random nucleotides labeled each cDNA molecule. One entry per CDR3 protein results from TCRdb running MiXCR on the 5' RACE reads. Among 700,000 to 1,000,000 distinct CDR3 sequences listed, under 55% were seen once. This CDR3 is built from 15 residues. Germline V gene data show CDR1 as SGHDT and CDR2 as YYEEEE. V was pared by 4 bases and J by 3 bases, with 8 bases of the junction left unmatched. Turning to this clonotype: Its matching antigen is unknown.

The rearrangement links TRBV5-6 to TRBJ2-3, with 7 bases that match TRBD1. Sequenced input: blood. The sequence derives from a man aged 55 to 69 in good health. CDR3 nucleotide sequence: TGTGCCAGCAGCCCCAGGGGGTTCGGGACAGATACGCAGTATTTT. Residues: CASSPRGFGTDTQYF.